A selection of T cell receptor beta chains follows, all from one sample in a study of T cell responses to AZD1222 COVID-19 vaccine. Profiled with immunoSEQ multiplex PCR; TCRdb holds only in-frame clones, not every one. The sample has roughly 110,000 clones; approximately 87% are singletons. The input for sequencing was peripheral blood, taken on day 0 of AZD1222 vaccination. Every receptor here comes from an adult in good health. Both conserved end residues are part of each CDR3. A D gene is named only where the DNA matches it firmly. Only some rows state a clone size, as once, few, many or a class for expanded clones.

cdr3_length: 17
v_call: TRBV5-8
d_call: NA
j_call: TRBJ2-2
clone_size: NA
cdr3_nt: TGTGCCAGCAGCTTGGCGCCGGGACGGTGGAACACCGGGGAGCTGTTTTTT
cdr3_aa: CASSLAPGRWNTGELFF

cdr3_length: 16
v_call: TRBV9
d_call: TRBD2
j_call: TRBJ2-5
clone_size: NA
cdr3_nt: TGTGCCAGCAGCCCGGGGGGTGGTGGCCGTCAAGAGACCCAGTACTTC
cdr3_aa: CASSPGGGGRQETQYF

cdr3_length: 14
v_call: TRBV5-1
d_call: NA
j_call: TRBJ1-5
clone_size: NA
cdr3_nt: TGCGCCAGCAGCTTGGATCCCAGCAATCAGCCCCAGCATTTT
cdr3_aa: CASSLDPSNQPQHF

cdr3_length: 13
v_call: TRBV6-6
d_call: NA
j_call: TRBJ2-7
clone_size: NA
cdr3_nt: TGTGCCAGCAGTTACTCGGTTAGGGCCGAGCAGTACTTC
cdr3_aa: CASSYSVRAEQYF

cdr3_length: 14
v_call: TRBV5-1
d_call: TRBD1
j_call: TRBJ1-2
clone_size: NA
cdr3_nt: TGCGCCAGCAGCTCGGGACAGGGGAACTATGGCTACACCTTC
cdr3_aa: CASSSGQGNYGYTF

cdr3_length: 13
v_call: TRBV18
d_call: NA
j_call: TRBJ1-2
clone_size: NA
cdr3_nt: TGTGCCAGCTCCCCCGACAGTAACTATGGCTACACCTTC
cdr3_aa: CASSPDSNYGYTF

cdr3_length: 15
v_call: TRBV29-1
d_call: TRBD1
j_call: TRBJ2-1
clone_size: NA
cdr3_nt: TGCAGCGTTGAATCTTACGGACAGGGAGACAATGAGCAGTTCTTC
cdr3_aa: CSVESYGQGDNEQFF

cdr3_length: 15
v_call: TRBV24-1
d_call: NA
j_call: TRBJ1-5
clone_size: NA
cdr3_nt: TGTGCCACCAGTGATTCCAGATCTCCTAATCAGCCCCAGCATTTT
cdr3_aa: CATSDSRSPNQPQHF

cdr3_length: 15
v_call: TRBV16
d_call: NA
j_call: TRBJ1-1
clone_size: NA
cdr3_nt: TGTGCCAGCAGCCCCCAAGGGGGGGTAGGGACTGAAGCTTTCTTT
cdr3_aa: CASSPQGGVGTEAFF

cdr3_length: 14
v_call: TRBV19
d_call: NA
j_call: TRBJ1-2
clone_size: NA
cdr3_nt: TGTGCCAGTAGTACCCCCGGGCTAAGCTATGGCTACACCTTC
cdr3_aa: CASSTPGLSYGYTF

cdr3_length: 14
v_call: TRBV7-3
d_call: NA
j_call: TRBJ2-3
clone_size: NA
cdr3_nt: TGTGCCAGCAGCTTTGGGACCGCGGGAGATACGCAGTATTTT
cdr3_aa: CASSFGTAGDTQYF

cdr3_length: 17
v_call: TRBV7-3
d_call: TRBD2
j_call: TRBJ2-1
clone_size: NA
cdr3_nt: TGTGCCAGCAGCTCTCGTAATAGCGGGAGGCTCCAGGGTGAGCAGTTCTTC
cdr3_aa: CASSSRNSGRLQGEQFF

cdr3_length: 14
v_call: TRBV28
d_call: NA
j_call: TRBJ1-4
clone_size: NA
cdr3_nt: TGTGCCAGCAGTTTAGCTGGGGTCAATGAAAAACTGTTTTTT
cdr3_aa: CASSLAGVNEKLFF

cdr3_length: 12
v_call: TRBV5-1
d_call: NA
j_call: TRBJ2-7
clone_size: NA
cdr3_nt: TGCGCCAGCAGCTTGGACGGGTGGGAGCAGTACTTC
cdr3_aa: CASSLDGWEQYF

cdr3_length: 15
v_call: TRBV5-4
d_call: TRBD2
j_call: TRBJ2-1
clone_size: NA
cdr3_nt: TGTGCCAGCAGCTTGCTGGCTAGCGGGAGTAATGAGCAGTTCTTC
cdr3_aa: CASSLLASGSNEQFF

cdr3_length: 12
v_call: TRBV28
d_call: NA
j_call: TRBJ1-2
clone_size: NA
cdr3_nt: TGTGCCAGCAGTGTGGGGTTAGAAGGCTACACCTTC
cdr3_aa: CASSVGLEGYTF

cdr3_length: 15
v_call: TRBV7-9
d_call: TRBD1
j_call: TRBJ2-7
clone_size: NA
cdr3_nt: TGTGCCAGCAGCTTCAGTGGACAGGGTAATTACGAGCAGTACTTC
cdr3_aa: CASSFSGQGNYEQYF

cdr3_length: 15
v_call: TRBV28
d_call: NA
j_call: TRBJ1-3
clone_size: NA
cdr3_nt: TGTGCCAGCAGCTCCCCGGGGGTGTGGGGAAACACCATATATTTT
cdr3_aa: CASSSPGVWGNTIYF

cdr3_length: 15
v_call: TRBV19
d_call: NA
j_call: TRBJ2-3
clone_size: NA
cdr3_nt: TGTGCCAGTAGTATATTCGGGGGGCTCGCAGATACGCAGTATTTT
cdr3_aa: CASSIFGGLADTQYF

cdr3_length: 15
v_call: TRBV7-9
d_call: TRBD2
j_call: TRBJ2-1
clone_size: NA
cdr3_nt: TGTGCCAGCAGCTTTCCCGGGACTAGCGGGAATGAGCAGTTCTTC
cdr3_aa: CASSFPGTSGNEQFF

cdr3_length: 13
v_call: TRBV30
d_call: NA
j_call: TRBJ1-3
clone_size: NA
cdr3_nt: TGTGCCTGGAGTGGCGGTAAACAAAACACCATATATTTT
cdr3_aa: CAWSGGKQNTIYF

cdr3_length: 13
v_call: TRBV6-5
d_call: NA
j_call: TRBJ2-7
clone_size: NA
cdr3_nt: TGTGCCAGCTCCCCCGGGCCCACCTACGAGCAGTACTTC
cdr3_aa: CASSPGPTYEQYF

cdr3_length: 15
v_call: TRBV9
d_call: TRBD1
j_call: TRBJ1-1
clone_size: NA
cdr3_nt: TGTGCCAGCAGCGTACTAGGGGGCGGGAACACTGAAGCTTTCTTT
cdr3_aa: CASSVLGGGNTEAFF

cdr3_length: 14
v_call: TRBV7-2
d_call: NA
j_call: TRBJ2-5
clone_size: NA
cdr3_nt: TGTGCCAGCAGCTTTCACAAGGACCAAGAGACCCAGTACTTC
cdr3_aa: CASSFHKDQETQYF

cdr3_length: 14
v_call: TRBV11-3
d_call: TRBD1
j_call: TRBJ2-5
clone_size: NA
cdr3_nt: TGTGCCAGCAGCTTAGGGCAGGGGGAGGAGACCCAGTACTTC
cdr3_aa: CASSLGQGEETQYF

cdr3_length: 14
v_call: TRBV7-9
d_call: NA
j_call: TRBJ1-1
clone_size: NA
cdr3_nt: TGTGCCAGCAGCTTACGAGCTATGAACACTGAAGCTTTCTTT
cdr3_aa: CASSLRAMNTEAFF

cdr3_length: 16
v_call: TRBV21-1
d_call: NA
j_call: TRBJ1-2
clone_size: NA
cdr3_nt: TGTGCCAGCAGCAAAAGGACAGTGAATATCAACTATGGCTACACCTTC
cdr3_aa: CASSKRTVNINYGYTF

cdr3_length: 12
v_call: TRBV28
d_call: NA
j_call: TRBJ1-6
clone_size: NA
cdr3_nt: TGTGCCAGCAGCTATTTGAATTCACCCCTCCACTTT
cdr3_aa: CASSYLNSPLHF

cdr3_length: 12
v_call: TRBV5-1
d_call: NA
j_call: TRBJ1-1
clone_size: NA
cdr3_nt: TGCGCCAGCAGTCGAGATTTCACTAAAGCTTTCTTT
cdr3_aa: CASSRDFTKAFF

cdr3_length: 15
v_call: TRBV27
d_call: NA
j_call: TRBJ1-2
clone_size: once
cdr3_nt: TGTGCCAGCGGGCCTATGGGGGCTGCTAACTATGGCTACACCTTC
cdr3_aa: CASGPMGAANYGYTF

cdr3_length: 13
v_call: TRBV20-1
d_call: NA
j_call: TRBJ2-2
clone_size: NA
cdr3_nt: TGCAGTGCTAGTAACAGGGTGGCCGGGGAGCTGTTTTTT
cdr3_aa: CSASNRVAGELFF

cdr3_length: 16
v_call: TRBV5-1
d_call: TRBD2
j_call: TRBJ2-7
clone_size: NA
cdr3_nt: TGCGCCAGCAGCTTGGGGCTAGCGGGGGCTACCTACGAGCAGTACTTC
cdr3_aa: CASSLGLAGATYEQYF

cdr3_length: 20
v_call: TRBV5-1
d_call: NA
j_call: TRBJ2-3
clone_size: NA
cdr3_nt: TGCGCCAGCAGCTTGGCCTCCCGGATTAGCCCCGAGGATAACACAGATACGCAGTATTTT
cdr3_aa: CASSLASRISPEDNTDTQYF

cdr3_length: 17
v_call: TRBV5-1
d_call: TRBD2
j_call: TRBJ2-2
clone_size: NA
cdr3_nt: TGCGCCAGCAGCCCCCTGATGGTAGCGGGAGATACCGGGGAGCTGTTTTTT
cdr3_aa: CASSPLMVAGDTGELFF

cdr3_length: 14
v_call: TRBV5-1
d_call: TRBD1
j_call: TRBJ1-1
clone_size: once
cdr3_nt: TGCGCCAGCAGTAACAGGGGGCGGAACACTGAAGCTTTCTTT
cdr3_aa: CASSNRGRNTEAFF

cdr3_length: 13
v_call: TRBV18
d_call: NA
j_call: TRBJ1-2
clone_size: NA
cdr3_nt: TGTGCCAGCTCACCATCTCCCGGGGATGGCTACACCTTC
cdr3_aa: CASSPSPGDGYTF

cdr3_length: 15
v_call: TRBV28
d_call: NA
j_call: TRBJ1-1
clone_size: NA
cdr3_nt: TGTGCCAGCAGTCCCTTGTCGAGAGGGAACACTGAAGCTTTCTTT
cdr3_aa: CASSPLSRGNTEAFF

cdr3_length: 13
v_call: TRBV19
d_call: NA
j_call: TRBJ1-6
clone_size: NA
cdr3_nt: TGTGCCAGTAGTATCGGGCAGCTCACATCCCTCCACTTT
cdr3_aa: CASSIGQLTSLHF

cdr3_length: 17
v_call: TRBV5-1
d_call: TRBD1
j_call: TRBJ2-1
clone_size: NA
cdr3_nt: TGCGCCAGCAGCTCGGGACAGAATTTATTATCCTACAATGAGCAGTTCTTC
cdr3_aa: CASSSGQNLLSYNEQFF

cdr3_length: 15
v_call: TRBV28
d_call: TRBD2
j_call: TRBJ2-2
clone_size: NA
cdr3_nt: TGTGCCAGCAGTTTAGCGGGAGTAAAGCCCGGGGAGCTGTTTTTT
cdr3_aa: CASSLAGVKPGELFF

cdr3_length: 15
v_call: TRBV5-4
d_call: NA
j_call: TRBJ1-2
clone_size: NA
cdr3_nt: TGTGCCAGCAGCTTCGAACAGGGTTCTAACTATGGCTACACCTTC
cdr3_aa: CASSFEQGSNYGYTF

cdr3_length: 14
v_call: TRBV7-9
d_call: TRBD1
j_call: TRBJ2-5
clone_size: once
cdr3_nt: TGTGCCAGCAGATTCGACAGGGCTCGCGAGACCCAGTACTTC
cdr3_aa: CASRFDRARETQYF

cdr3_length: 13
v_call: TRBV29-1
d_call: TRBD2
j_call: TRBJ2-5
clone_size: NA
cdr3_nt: TGCAGCGTTTGGACTAGCGGGGGAGGGACCCAGTACTTC
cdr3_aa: CSVWTSGGGTQYF

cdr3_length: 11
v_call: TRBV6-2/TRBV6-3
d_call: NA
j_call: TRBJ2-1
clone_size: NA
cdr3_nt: TGTGCCAGCAGTTACAGGGCTAGCCTGTTCTTC
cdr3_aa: CASSYRASLFF

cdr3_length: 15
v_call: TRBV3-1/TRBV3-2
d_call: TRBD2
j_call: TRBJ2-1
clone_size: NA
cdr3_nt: TGTGCCAGCAGACCGGGACTAGCGGGATTCAATGAGCAGTTCTTC
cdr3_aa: CASRPGLAGFNEQFF

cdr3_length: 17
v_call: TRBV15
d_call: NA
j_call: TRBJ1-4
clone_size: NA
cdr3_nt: TGTGCCACCAGCAGAGATACCTCCGGGACATATAATGAAAAACTGTTTTTT
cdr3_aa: CATSRDTSGTYNEKLFF

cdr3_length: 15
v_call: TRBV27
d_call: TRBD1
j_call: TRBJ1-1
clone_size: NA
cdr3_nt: TGTGCCAGCCGGGAGCTTAGGGGGCTTAACACTGAAGCTTTCTTT
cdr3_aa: CASRELRGLNTEAFF

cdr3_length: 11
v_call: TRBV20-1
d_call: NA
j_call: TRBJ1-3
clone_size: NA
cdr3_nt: TGCAGTGCTATGACAGGAAACACCATATATTTT
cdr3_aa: CSAMTGNTIYF

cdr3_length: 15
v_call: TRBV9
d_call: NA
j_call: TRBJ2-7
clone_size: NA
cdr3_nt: TGTGCCAGCAGCGTAGCTGCAGGCCTTCACTACGAGCAGTACTTC
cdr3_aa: CASSVAAGLHYEQYF

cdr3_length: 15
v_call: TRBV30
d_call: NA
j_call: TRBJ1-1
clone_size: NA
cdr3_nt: TGTGCCTGGAGTGTAGGGATAGCCTTGAACACTGAAGCTTTCTTT
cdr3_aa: CAWSVGIALNTEAFF

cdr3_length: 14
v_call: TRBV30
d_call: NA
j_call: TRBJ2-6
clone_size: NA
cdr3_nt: TGTGCCTGGAGTGTAGACTCTGGGGCCAACGTCCTGACTTTC
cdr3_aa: CAWSVDSGANVLTF

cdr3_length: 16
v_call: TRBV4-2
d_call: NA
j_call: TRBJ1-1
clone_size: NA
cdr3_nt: TGTGCCAGCAGCCAAGATCAAGGATACGGCGAGTTAGAAGCTTTCTTT
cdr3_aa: CASSQDQGYGELEAFF

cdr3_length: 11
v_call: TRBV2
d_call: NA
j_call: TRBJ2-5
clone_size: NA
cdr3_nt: TGTGCCAGCACCCTCCAAGAGACCCAGTACTTC
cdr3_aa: CASTLQETQYF

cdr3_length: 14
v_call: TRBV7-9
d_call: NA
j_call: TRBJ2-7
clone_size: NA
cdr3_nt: TGTGCCAGCAGCTTTTCAGGGGTTTCCTACGAGCAGTACTTC
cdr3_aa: CASSFSGVSYEQYF